Below are 5 T cell receptor beta chains sequenced from a single sample in a study of T-cell memory formation after mild COVID-19. MiXCR, applied by TCRdb to the 5' RACE reads, yields one record per CDR3 protein. This table holds about 400,000 distinct CDR3 sequences, around a sixth found once. Input material: PBMCs or a T cell subset sorted from them (not recorded which). These receptors came from a man younger than 35 who had mild COVID-19 (a few samples of this study predate the infection). Cell type and time point are not known.

The chain employs TRBV29-1 and TRBJ2-3; 8 bases are a match to TRBD2. The CDR3 totals 14 residues. Losses at the gene ends were 4 bases for V and 2 bases for J; bases not matched to a gene: 5. Per the germline V gene, CDR1 is SQVTM and CDR2 is ANQGSEA. CDR3 region: CSVARRGDTDTQYF. DNA for the CDR3: TGCAGCGTTGCTCGGCGGGGGGACACAGATACGCAGTATTTT.

V is TRBV29-1 and J is TRBJ1-2; a possible D gene is TRBD1 (5 bases). V was trimmed by 5 bases and J by 9 bases, leaving 13 bases between them. CDR1 and CDR2 from the germline V gene are SQVTM and ANQGSEA. This CDR3 spans 11 amino acids. CDR3 protein: CSVRGVDRYTF. In DNA form, the CDR3 reads TGCAGCGTTAGAGGGGTGGATCGCTACACCTTC.

The CDR3 loop is CASSLGGTGQPQHF. The CDR3 bases are TGTGCCAGCAGTTTAGGGGGGACCGGTCAGCCCCAGCATTTT. The gene calls are TRBV12-3 or TRBV12-4 and TRBJ1-5, with D possibly being TRBD1 (5 bases). V was pared by 1 base and J by 6 bases, with 10 bases between. The CDR3 runs 14 residues.

The chain carries TRBV5-5 and TRBJ2-4; D possibly corresponds to TRBD1 (6 bases). CDR1 SGHKS and CDR2 YYEKEE come from the germline V gene (reference sequence). V was pared by 0 bases and J by 2 bases, with 9 bases between. This CDR3 is built from 15 residues. The CDR3 DNA reads as TGTGCCAGCAGCTTGGTAGGGACAACCAAAAACATTCAGTACTTC. Translation: CASSLVGTTKNIQYF.

The V call is TRBV5-5, the J call TRBJ2-4; 9 bases map to TRBD1. Germline values: CDR1 SGHKS, CDR2 YYEKEE (reference sequence). V lost 4 bases and J lost 6; bases outside the gene matches: 11. The CDR3 consists of 16 residues. CDR3 loop: CASSEPGQGSLNIQYF. The CDR3 DNA reads TGTGCCAGCAGCGAGCCGGGACAGGGTTCCCTAAACATTCAGTACTTC.